Following are 15 T cell receptor beta chains from one sample sequenced in a study of Ad26.COV2.S vaccination and SARS-CoV-2 variants. Treatment given: roughly 19 received Ad26.COV2.S at low or high dose, single or two shots; several received placebo; per-sample allocation not given. Day 63 after the first vaccine or placebo injection was the time point for sampling. The data were produced by immunoSEQ multiplex PCR, yet TCRdb's version contains in-frame clones alone and is incomplete. The sample contains under 300,000 clones, roughly 87% of which appear only once. The sample consisted of peripheral blood, taken in a trial of Ad26.COV2.S vaccine versus placebo. The receptors shown here come from a person between 18 and 60 years old who received the Ad26.COV2.S COVID-19 vaccine or a placebo.

The chain recombines TRBV6-2 or TRBV6-3 with TRBJ1-1, with D uncertain. The germline V gene has CDR1 MNHEY and CDR2 SVGEGT. Trimming removed 0 bases from V and 10 bases from J, with 12 bases in between. This CDR3 contains 13 residues. The CDR3 is CASSYSSIRGAFF. CDR3 nucleotide sequence: TGTGCCAGCAGTTACTCTTCCATCCGGGGAGCTTTCTTT.

The chain recombines TRBV5-1 with TRBJ2-7; no clear D. V shed 2 bases and J shed 5 bases, with 11 bases lying between them. Germline values: CDR1 SGHRS, CDR2 YFSETQ. The CDR3 sequence is 13 residues long. CDR3 DNA: TGCGCCAGCAGCTTCTGGGCCCCCGACGAGCAGTACGTC. Translation: CASSFWAPDEQYV.

The gene calls are TRBV6-6 and TRBJ2-3; D is uncertain. Germline CDR1 MNHNY, CDR2 SVGAGI (reference sequence). V lost 6 bases and J lost 2, with 15 bases in between. This CDR3 has 15 residues. Here the CDR3 DNA reads TGTGCCAGCAGCCTTAGCCGGCCCGACACAGATACGCAGTATTTT. It translates to CASSLSRPDTDTQYF.

This chain links TRBV7-9 with TRBJ2-5, with unresolved D. With 6 bases removed from V and 3 bases from J, the gap between germline ends came to 5 bases. The V gene's germline CDR1 is SEHNR and CDR2 FQNEAQ (reference sequence). The CDR3 consists of 11 residues. CDR3 nucleotides: TGTGCCAGCAGTTCTAAAGAGACCCAGTACTTC. This gives the protein CASSSKETQYF.

The rearrangement links TRBV30 to TRBJ2-7; the D call may be TRBD1 or TRBD2 (5 bases each). CDR3 size: 14 residues. Trimming removed 7 bases at V and 1 base at J, with 17 bases between. CDR1 and CDR2 (germline): GTSNPN, SVGIG (reference sequence). CDR3 in amino acids: CAYQGSDQSYEQYF. Here the CDR3 DNA reads TGTGCCTATCAGGGTAGCGATCAGTCCTACGAGCAGTACTTC. The full variable domain, rest sourced from reference TRBV30 and TRBJ2-7, is SQTIHQWPATLVQPVGSPLSLECTVEGTSNPNLYWYRQAAGRGLQLLFYSVGIGQISSEVPQNLSASRPQDRQFILSSKKLLLSDSGFYLCAYQGSDQSYEQYFGPGTRLTVT.

The chain links TRBV13 to TRBJ2-3; D is perhaps TRBD2 (7 bases). V shed 2 bases and J shed 2 bases, with 11 bases lying between them. CDR1 and CDR2 (germline): PRHDT, FYEKMQ (reference sequence). The CDR3 runs 15 residues. In nucleotides, the CDR3 is TGTGCCAGCAGCTTAAGGGGGGGCCCCACAGATACGCAGTATTTT. Translated: CASSLRGGPTDTQYF.

This rearrangement joins TRBV30 to TRBJ1-1, with D perhaps TRBD1 (6 bases). The germline V gene encodes CDR1 GTSNPN and CDR2 SVGIG (reference sequence). V was pared by 0 bases and J by 5 bases, with 10 bases between. This CDR3 is built from 13 residues. In nucleotides, the CDR3 is TGTGCCTGGAGTGTTTCACAGGGAACTGAAGCTTTCTTT. It yields the protein CAWSVSQGTEAFF.

This chain uses TRBV4-1 with TRBJ2-2, with TRBD1 matching over 8 bases. The germline V gene has CDR1 MGHRA and CDR2 YSYEKL. J lost 7 bases, V lost 2 bases, and 3 bases had no gene match. This CDR3 has 14 amino acids. CDR3 in amino acids: CASSQQGAGGELFF. CDR3 bases: TGCGCCAGCAGCCAACAGGGGGCAGGCGGGGAGCTGTTTTTT.

CDR3 nucleotides: TGTGCCAGCAGCCAACGGCTAGCGGAGGTCAATGAGCAGTTCTTC. It is translated as CASSQRLAEVNEQFF. The V call is TRBV4-2, the J call TRBJ2-1, with 7 nucleotides matching TRBD2. CDR1 and CDR2 from the germline V gene are LGHNA and YNFKEQ. The V gene end was trimmed by 2 bases and the J gene end by 6 bases; junction bases not matched to a gene: 7. This CDR3 has 15 residues.

This clone has just a few counts. The rearrangement uses TRBV7-2 and TRBJ1-2, with D possibly being TRBD1 (6 bases). Per the germline V gene, CDR1 is SGHTA and CDR2 is FQGNSA. This CDR3 is built from 16 residues. Trimming removed 5 bases at V and 6 bases at J, with 22 bases between. Written as DNA, the CDR3 is TGTGCCAGCAGCCCCCGGCCCGGACAGTCGGCCGATGGCTACACCTTC. It yields the protein CASSPRPGQSADGYTF.

V usage is TRBV7-6 and J usage is TRBJ1-5, with 8 bases fitting TRBD1. This CDR3 is built from 15 residues. V trimming: 3 bases; J trimming: 2 bases; junction bases outside the gene matches: 3. Germline V CDR1 and CDR2: SGHVS, FNYEAQ. In nucleotides, the CDR3 is TGTGCCAGCAGCTTCGGACAGGGTGGCAATCAGCCCCAGCATTTT. This gives the protein CASSFGQGGNQPQHF.

The V gene is TRBV7-9, the J gene TRBJ2-5; 8 positions agree with TRBD1. The CDR3 loop spans 16 amino acids. The V and J ends lost 5 bases and 0 bases, in that order; junction bases with no gene match: 8. The V gene's germline CDR1 is SEHNR and CDR2 FQNEAQ (reference sequence). CDR3 coding DNA: TGTGCCAGCAGCCGGGACGGGGACAGGCACCAAGAGACCCAGTACTTC. This translates into CASSRDGDRHQETQYF.

DNA for the CDR3: TGTGCCTGTCAGCAGGGGCAAGACTATGGCTACACCTTC. It encodes CACQQGQDYGYTF. The chain is built from TRBV30 and TRBJ1-2; D might be TRBD1 (6 bases). The germline CDR1 and CDR2 sequences are GTSNPN and SVGIG (reference sequence). V was clipped by 6 bases and J by 3 bases, with 14 bases between them. The CDR3 loop spans 13 amino acids.

The rearrangement uses TRBV9 and TRBJ2-2; 7 bases are a match to TRBD1. The V segment lost 3 bases and the J segment 4 bases; nucleotides outside the gene matches: 9. In germline, CDR1 is SGDLS, CDR2 YYNGEE. This CDR3 is built from 16 residues. The CDR3 protein is CASSDPGTELTGELFF. CDR3 nucleotides: TGTGCCAGCAGCGATCCCGGGACAGAGCTCACCGGGGAGCTGTTTTTT.

The gene calls are TRBV6-5 and TRBJ1-3; possibly TRBD1 for D (6 bases). This CDR3 has 13 amino acids. Germline assignment: CDR1 MNHEY and CDR2 SVGAGI. Trimming shortened V by 5 bases and J by 16 bases, and 21 bases separated the two germline ends. The CDR3 reads CASSPAPDRGSYF. The CDR3, as DNA: TGTGCCAGCAGTCCCGCCCCAGATAGGGGGTCTTATTTT.